The sequence of this T cell receptor (beta chain) was determined in a study of graft-versus-host responses after intestinal transplantation. Study-wide context: Recipients got multivisceral, liver-intestinal, or isolated intestinal transplants. Once they had received anti-thymocyte globulin induction, all recipients took tacrolimus and steroids for about 3 years.

General study points: Among circulating GvH clones, peak levels were associated with early post-transplant declines in HvG clones.

TCRdb's table, derived via immunoSEQ multiplex PCR, lists solely in-frame clones and lacks some. The sample gives some 120,000 clones, 90% to 95% of which show up once; under 0.2% is in the top ten. About this clone: Its antigen is unidentified.

Germline V CDR1 and CDR2: GTSNPN, SVGIG (reference sequence). Trimming shortened V by 0 bases and J by 5 bases, and 7 bases separated the two germline ends. The CDR3 covers 12 residues. The sequencing used unstimulated CD4+ T cells sorted from spleen or lymph node cells, collected before intestinal transplant. This TCR was sampled from a human donor who received an intestinal transplant. This chain uses TRBV30 with TRBJ1-2; D call uncertain. CDR3 sequence: CAWSVTLYGYTF. In DNA, the CDR3 is TGTGCCTGGAGTGTAACCTTATATGGCTACACCTTC.